Each of the 29 T cell receptor beta chains below was sequenced from the same sample in a study of blood T cell repertoires in COVID-19. TCRdb keeps only in-frame clones here, not all; method: immunoSEQ multiplex PCR. The data hold over 100,000 clones, with around 83% observed a single time. What was sequenced was peripheral blood. These receptor sequences come from a woman at least 80 years old with active or convalescent COVID-19.

This sequence joins TRBV18 and TRBJ1-5, with TRBD1 identical over 12 bases. The CDR3 consists of 18 residues. V shed 5 bases and J 2 bases; nucleotides not matched to a gene: 10. Germline CDR1 and CDR2: KGHSH and LQKENI. In DNA, the CDR3 is TGTGCCAGCTCATCAGGGACAGGGGGCCTTATGGGCAATCAGCCCCAGCATTTT. Amino acid sequence: CASSSGTGGLMGNQPQHF.

The chain links TRBV19 to TRBJ1-5; D is ambiguous. The V gene lost 5 bases and the J gene lost 2 bases, with 16 bases spanning the gap. The CDR3 extends over 16 amino acids. Germline CDR1 and CDR2: LNHDA and SQIVND (reference sequence). CDR3 bases: TGTGCCAGTAGTCCTAGGACGGGGTTGGGCAATCAGCCCCAGCATTTT. Protein: CASSPRTGLGNQPQHF.

The chain recombines TRBV11-2 with TRBJ2-7, with TRBD2 matching over 8 bases. This CDR3 spans 14 amino acids. The V and J ends lost 5 bases and 7 bases, in that order; junction bases with no gene match: 10. Germline V gene lookup returns CDR1 SGHAT and CDR2 FQNNGV. The CDR3 DNA sequence: TGTGCCAGCAGCCCTCCCGGGGGGGTAAGGGAGCAGTACTTC. Translated, it gives CASSPPGGVREQYF. Filled out from reference TRBV11-2 and TRBJ2-7, the complete variable domain reads EAGVAQSPRYKIIEKRQSVAFWCNPISGHATLYWYQQILGQGPKLLIQFQNNGVVDDSQLPKDRFSAERLKGVDSTLKIQPAKLEDSAVYLCASSPPGGVREQYFGPGTRLTVT.

This rearrangement joins TRBV5-6 to TRBJ1-5; no reliable D call. V lost 4 bases and J lost 6, with 8 bases in between. The CDR3 runs to 12 residues. Germline V gene data show CDR1 as SGHDT and CDR2 as YYEEEE. CDR3 coding DNA: TGTGCCAGCAGCCTCGAGGGTCAGCCCCAGCATTTT. Amino acids: CASSLEGQPQHF. Drawing the rest from reference TRBV5-6 and TRBJ1-5, the complete variable domain is DAGVTQSPTHLIKTRGQQVTLRCSPKSGHDTVSWYQQALGQGPQFIFQYYEEEERQRGNFPDRFSGHQFPNYSSELNVNALLLGDSALYLCASSLEGQPQHFGDGTRLSIL.

This clone was recorded a few times. The V call is TRBV2, the J call TRBJ2-2; 8 positions agree with TRBD2. Losses at the gene ends were 5 bases for V and 2 bases for J; bases not matched to a gene: 7. The CDR3 is made up of 16 amino acids. Germline V gene lookup returns CDR1 SNHLY and CDR2 FYNNEI. Written as DNA, the CDR3 is TGTGCCAGCAGTTCTTTGAGCGGGAGTAACACCGGGGAGCTGTTTTTT. The encoded protein is CASSSLSGSNTGELFF. Using reference TRBV2 and TRBJ2-2 for the parts outside the CDR3, the full variable domain is EPEVTQTPSHQVTQMGQEVILRCVPISNHLYFYWYRQILGQKVEFLVSFYNNEISEKSEIFDDQFSVERPDGSNFTLKIRSTKLEDSAMYFCASSSLSGSNTGELFFGEGSRLTVL.

This rearrangement joins TRBV29-1 to TRBJ2-7; TRBD1 agrees at 11 bases. J gave up 2 bases and V 7 bases, and 7 bases lay outside the gene matches. CDR1 and CDR2 from the germline V gene are SQVTM and ANQGSEA. The CDR3 consists of 14 residues. Here the CDR3 DNA reads TGCAGCGCCCGCCCGGGACAGGGGGCCTACGAGCAGTACTTC. Its protein product is CSARPGQGAYEQYF.

The V call is TRBV5-1, the J call TRBJ2-1; TRBD1 matches 7 bases. The CDR3 totals 14 residues. V dropped 0 bases and J dropped 6; count of bases not matched to a gene: 3. The germline gives CDR1 SGHRS, CDR2 YFSETQ. As DNA, the CDR3 is TGCGCCAGCAGCTTGGGACAGGGAGTCAATGAGCAGTTCTTC. Translating it yields CASSLGQGVNEQFF.

The V gene is TRBV30, the J gene TRBJ2-2; a possible D gene is TRBD1 (6 bases). CDR3 length: 14 residues. Per germline, CDR1 GTSNPN and CDR2 SVGIG (reference sequence). V lost 3 bases, J lost 0 bases, and 8 bases lay in between. CDR3 nucleotides: TGTGCCTGGAGACGGGACACGAACACCGGGGAGCTGTTTTTT. The encoded protein is CAWRRDTNTGELFF.

The CDR3 loop is CASSLNDRGSYSNQPQHF. The CDR3 DNA is TGTGCCAGCAGCTTAAATGACAGGGGTAGTTATAGCAATCAGCCCCAGCATTTT. V usage is TRBV7-2 and J usage is TRBJ1-5, with 8 bases aligning to TRBD1. CDR3 length: 18 amino acids. With V trimmed by 2 bases and J by 0 bases, 9 bases remained unmatched. Looked up from germline, CDR1 is SGHTA and CDR2 is FQGNSA.

The genes are TRBV6-5 and TRBJ2-1; perhaps TRBD1 as D (5 bases). Germline V gene lookup returns CDR1 MNHEY and CDR2 SVGAGI. The CDR3 consists of 15 residues. Trimming left V 6 bases short and J 1 base short, with 13 bases between. CDR3 loop: CASRPQVGSYNEQFF. The CDR3 nucleotides are TGTGCCAGCAGGCCACAGGTTGGGTCCTACAATGAGCAGTTCTTC.

This clone was picked up a small number of times. The rearrangement uses TRBV11-2 and TRBJ2-7, with a weak D call TRBD2 (5 bases). The ends were cut back, 4 bases at V and 2 bases at J, with 18 bases in the middle. Germline V gives CDR1 SGHAT, CDR2 FQNNGV. The CDR3 sequence is 16 residues long. The CDR3 region is CASSSPPGYLPYEQYF. DNA of the CDR3: TGTGCCAGCAGCTCCCCCCCGGGGTACTTACCCTACGAGCAGTACTTC.

In its sample, this clone was seen a few times. The V call is TRBV28, the J call TRBJ2-3; TRBD1 matches at 8 bases. The V gene end was trimmed by 6 bases and the J gene end by 5 bases; junction bases not matched to a gene: 7. Germline V gives CDR1 MDHEN, CDR2 SYDVKM. This CDR3 spans 14 amino acids. In nucleotides, the CDR3 is TGTGCCAGCAGCGCTCAGGGGGCGGGAGATACGCAGTATTTT. This codes for CASSAQGAGDTQYF.

This clone was recorded a few times. In nucleotides, the CDR3 is TGTGCCAGCAGTTACTTGCCCGGGACAGGGCTTTCCGCAGATACGCAGTATTTT. Translating it yields CASSYLPGTGLSADTQYF. The V gene is TRBV6-2 or TRBV6-3, the J gene TRBJ2-3, with 9 nucleotides matching TRBD1. Germline CDR1 and CDR2: MNHEY and SVGEGT. CDR3 length: 18 residues. The trim removed 1 base at V and 4 bases at J, leaving 12 bases unmatched.

V is TRBV27 and J is TRBJ1-1; unclear D gene. V lost 4 bases and J lost 1, with 10 bases in between. The CDR3 runs 14 residues. CDR1 is MNHEY, CDR2 SMNVEV, per germline (reference sequence). The CDR3 here is CASSSHTQNTEAFF. The CDR3, as DNA: TGTGCCAGCAGTTCCCATACTCAGAACACTGAAGCTTTCTTT.

V and J are TRBV4-2 and TRBJ2-5, with TRBD2 matching over 9 bases. V was clipped by 0 bases and J by 4 bases; unmatched bases: 9. Germline V gives CDR1 LGHNA, CDR2 YNFKEQ. The CDR3 has 17 amino acids. CDR3 coding DNA: TGTGCCAGCAGCCAAGAGTGGCGCGGGGGGGCCGGAGAGACCCAGTACTTC. This sequence encodes CASSQEWRGGAGETQYF.

This sequence joins TRBV27 and TRBJ2-3, with D possibly TRBD1 on 6 matching bases. Germline assignment: CDR1 MNHEY and CDR2 SMNVEV (reference sequence). This CDR3 has 17 residues. V shed 6 bases and J shed 5 bases, with 24 bases lying between them. Here the CDR3 DNA reads TGTGCCAGCAGGTCCCCCCGACACAGGGAAGTTGGAGATACGCAGTATTTT. This gives the protein CASRSPRHREVGDTQYF.

The chain links TRBV9 to TRBJ1-1, with TRBD1 matching 8 bases. In germline, CDR1 is SGDLS, CDR2 YYNGEE. The CDR3 spans 15 residues. V shed 0 bases, J shed 3 bases, and the junction held 4 bases outside the gene matches. The CDR3 is CASSVVYRGYTEAFF. CDR3 DNA: TGTGCCAGCAGCGTAGTCTACAGGGGGTACACTGAAGCTTTCTTT. The full variable domain, its missing parts supplied by reference TRBV9 and TRBJ1-1, is DSGVTQTPKHLITATGQRVTLRCSPRSGDLSVYWYQQSLDQGLQFLIQYYNGEERAKGNILERFSAQQFPDLHSELNLSSLELGDSALYFCASSVVYRGYTEAFFGQGTRLTVV.

This chain uses TRBV19 with TRBJ2-5; possibly TRBD1 for D (5 bases). Trimming left V 3 bases short and J 2 bases short, with 13 bases between. In germline, CDR1 is LNHDA, CDR2 SQIVND (reference sequence). The CDR3 is 15 amino acids. The CDR3 here is CASSIPVDSQETQYF. CDR3 nucleotide sequence: TGTGCCAGTAGTATTCCGGTTGACAGTCAAGAGACCCAGTACTTC.

The V call is TRBV14, the J call TRBJ2-7; D is perhaps TRBD1 (5 bases). The V end lost 1 base, the J end lost 2 bases, and 9 bases lay between the germline ends. CDR1 SGHDN and CDR2 FVKESK come from the germline V gene. The CDR3 loop spans 14 amino acids. The CDR3 region is CASSQVQGTYEQYF. DNA for the CDR3: TGTGCCAGCAGCCAAGTTCAGGGAACCTACGAGCAGTACTTC.

The chain is built from TRBV5-4 and TRBJ2-1; 12 bases match TRBD2. Trimming took 0 bases from V and 7 from J; bases not matched to a gene: 5. There are 16 residues in the CDR3. Germline CDR1 is SGHNT and CDR2 is YYREEE (reference sequence). DNA for the CDR3: TGTGCCAGCAGCTTGGGCACTAGCGGGGGGCAGAATGAGCAGTTCTTC. Translated, it gives CASSLGTSGGQNEQFF.

The rearrangement joins TRBV30 to TRBJ2-4, with a weak D call TRBD2 (5 bases). The germline gives CDR1 GTSNPN, CDR2 SVGIG (reference sequence). V was trimmed by 1 base and J by 0 bases, leaving 7 bases between them. This CDR3 spans 14 amino acids. CDR3 DNA sequence: TGTGCCTGGAGTGGCGGGCTAGCCAAAAACATTCAGTACTTC. Residues: CAWSGGLAKNIQYF.

The V gene is TRBV2, the J gene TRBJ2-7; tentative D call: TRBD2 (6 bases). The V end was cut by 3 bases, the J end by 0 bases, with 12 bases between. This CDR3 is built from 15 residues. The V gene's germline CDR1 is SNHLY and CDR2 FYNNEI. The CDR3: CASSDHGGRSYEQYF. The CDR3 region has the DNA TGTGCCAGCAGTGATCACGGGGGTCGCTCCTACGAGCAGTACTTC. The full variable domain, in which reference TRBV2 and TRBJ2-7 provide the parts outside the CDR3, is EPEVTQTPSHQVTQMGQEVILRCVPISNHLYFYWYRQILGQKVEFLVSFYNNEISEKSEIFDDQFSVERPDGSNFTLKIRSTKLEDSAMYFCASSDHGGRSYEQYFGPGTRLTVT.

The V and J genes are TRBV5-1 and TRBJ1-3; no firm D call. The CDR3 sequence is 15 residues long. The V end was cut by 4 bases, the J end by 2 bases, with 13 bases between. The V gene's germline CDR1 is SGHRS and CDR2 YFSETQ. The CDR3 DNA sequence: TGCGCCAGCAGCCCCAGGTTCTCCGCTGGAAACACCATATATTTT. It specifies CASSPRFSAGNTIYF.

This clone was seen only once. This chain connects TRBV5-1 to TRBJ1-2; 10 bases fit TRBD1. CDR3 length: 14 amino acids. Germline CDR1 and CDR2: SGHRS and YFSETQ. V lost 7 bases, J lost 2 bases, and 5 bases stayed unmatched. The CDR3 region has the DNA TGCGCCAGCGGGGGACAGGGGTTAAACTATGGCTACACCTTC. This encodes CASGGQGLNYGYTF.

The chain links TRBV5-1 to TRBJ2-1; possibly TRBD1 for D (5 bases). This CDR3 is 16 amino acids long. Germline V gene data show CDR1 as SGHRS and CDR2 as YFSETQ. Trimming pared 0 bases from V and 0 bases from J, leaving 10 bases between. CDR3 sequence reads: CASSLVRTISYNEQFF. DNA for the CDR3: TGCGCCAGCAGCTTGGTTAGGACAATCTCCTACAATGAGCAGTTCTTC. Full variable domain (rest looked up from reference TRBV5-1 and TRBJ2-1): KAGVTQTPRYLIKTRGQQVTLSCSPISGHRSVSWYQQTPGQGLQFLFEYFSETQRNKGNFPGRFSGRQFSNSRSEMNVSTLELGDSALYLCASSLVRTISYNEQFFGPGTRLTVL.

The chain combines TRBV10-3 with TRBJ2-1, with 7 bases lining up with TRBD2. V lost 10 bases and J lost 3; bases outside the gene matches: 6. Germline loops: CDR1 ENHRY, CDR2 SYGVKD. This CDR3 contains 13 residues. CDR3 bases: TGTGCCACCCAGCGGGACTTCTACAATGAGCAGTTCTTC. Translated, it gives CATQRDFYNEQFF.

The chain recombines TRBV6-5 with TRBJ2-2, with D possibly matching TRBD2 (5 bases). Germline V gene sequence: CDR1 MNHEY, CDR2 SVGAGI. The CDR3 is made up of 13 amino acids. V lost 1 base and J lost 6, with 6 bases in between. The chain's CDR3 is CASSYLRAGELFF. The CDR3 nucleotides read TGTGCCAGCAGTTACTTGCGGGCCGGGGAGCTGTTTTTT.

The rearrangement uses TRBV7-2 and TRBJ1-3, with TRBD1 matching over 8 bases. Germline V lookup: CDR1 SGHTA, CDR2 FQGNSA. The CDR3 is made up of 14 amino acids. Losses at the gene ends were 0 bases for V and 16 bases for J; bases not matched to a gene: 11. The CDR3 bases are TGTGCCAGCAGCTTAGCGATCGGGGACAGGAGGTGGTATTTT. This encodes CASSLAIGDRRWYF.

The chain couples TRBV4-1 to TRBJ2-5; a weak D match, TRBD2 (5 bases). CDR3 length: 14 residues. Germline CDR1 MGHRA, CDR2 YSYEKL. V dropped 1 base and J dropped 4 bases, with 10 bases sitting between them. Here the CDR3 DNA reads TGCGCCAGCAGCCAAGGAGGGAGCAGAGAGACCCAGTACTTC. This sequence encodes CASSQGGSRETQYF.